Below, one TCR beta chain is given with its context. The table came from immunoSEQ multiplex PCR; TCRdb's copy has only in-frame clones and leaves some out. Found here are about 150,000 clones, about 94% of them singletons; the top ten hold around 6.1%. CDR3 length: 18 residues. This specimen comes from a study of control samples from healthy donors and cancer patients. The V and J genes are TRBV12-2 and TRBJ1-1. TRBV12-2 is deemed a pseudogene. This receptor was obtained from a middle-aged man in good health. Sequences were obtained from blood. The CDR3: CASRLAISPLLVNTEAFF. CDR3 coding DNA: TGTGCAAGTCGCTTAGCTATTTCCCCCCTCCTGGTGAACACTGAAGCTTTCTTT.